A single sample is the source of the 32 T cell receptor beta chains below, sequenced in a study of T cells in Graves' hyperthyroidism and ophthalmopathy. From RNA transcripts, TCR beta CDR3 regions were amplified. When the TCR CDR3 underwent first-round RT-PCR, the HTBI primer set was used. MiXCR was run by TCRdb on the multiplex PCR reads, yielding one entry per CDR3 protein. The data contain hundreds of thousands of distinct CDR3 sequences, roughly 14% of them seen just once; the ten biggest clones take up around 12%. The sequenced sample consisted of blood. These receptors were taken from a woman in her forties or fifties with Graves' ophthalmopathy.

Only a few counts were recorded for this clonotype. The chain joins TRBV19 to TRBJ2-7; a weak D match, TRBD1 (5 bases). Trimming took off 6 bases at V and 0 bases at J, with 15 bases between the two ends. In germline, CDR1 is LNHDA, CDR2 SQIVND (reference sequence). This CDR3 has 15 residues. CDR3 nucleotide sequence: TGTGCCAGTAGGGACCAGACAGCTTCCTCCTACGAGCAGTACTTC. This sequence encodes CASRDQTASSYEQYF.

In its sample, this clonotype was seen a few times. The V gene is TRBV28, the J gene TRBJ2-2; D not certain. CDR1 and CDR2 from the germline V gene are MDHEN and SYDVKM. There are 13 residues in the CDR3. Trimming shortened V by 6 bases and J by 6 bases, and 11 bases separated the two germline ends. The CDR3: CASSRNVPGELFF. The DNA of the CDR3 is TGTGCCAGCAGCAGAAACGTTCCCGGGGAGCTGTTTTTT.

This clonotype showed up just a few times. The V and J genes are TRBV11-1 and TRBJ1-2, with D perhaps matching TRBD1 (6 bases). Germline CDR1 reads SGHAT; CDR2 reads FQDESV (reference sequence). Trimming stripped 5 bases from V and 3 bases from J, with 10 bases between. The CDR3 runs to 13 residues. Written as DNA, the CDR3 is TGTGCCAGCAGCAACCACAGGGACTATGGCTACACCTTC. The encoded protein is CASSNHRDYGYTF.

About this clonotype itself: A single base separates this from a much larger clone, so it may be a read error. V gene TRBV18 combines with J gene TRBJ1-3; TRBD1 might be the D (6 bases). Per germline, CDR1 KGHSH and CDR2 LQKENI. The CDR3 contains 14 residues. The CDR3 bases are TGTGCCAGCGCACCAAACAGGGCTGGAAACACCATATATTTT. Translating gives CASAPNRAGNTIYF. The complete variable domain, with remaining parts taken from reference TRBV18 and TRBJ1-3, reads NAGVMQNPRHLVRRRGQEARLRCSPMKGHSHVYWYRQLPEEGLKFMVYLQKENIIDESGMPKERFSAEFPKEGPSILRIQQVVRGDSAAYFCASAPNRAGNTIYFGEGSWLTVV.

The chain employs TRBV6-2 or TRBV6-3 and TRBJ1-5; perhaps TRBD1 as D (6 bases). Trimming pared 0 bases from V and 1 base from J, leaving 13 bases between. The CDR3 totals 17 residues. Looked up from germline, CDR1 is MNHEY and CDR2 is SVGEGT. CDR3 coding DNA: TGTGCCAGCAGTTACTCGGGGGGGGCGGCGAGCAATCAGCCCCAGCATTTT. Translating it yields CASSYSGGAASNQPQHF.

This clonotype has a handful of counts. The chain uses TRBV29-1 and TRBJ2-7; D call uncertain. Germline assignment: CDR1 SQVTM and CDR2 ANQGSEA. The V end lost 2 bases, the J end lost 2 bases, and 10 bases lay between the germline ends. The CDR3 consists of 13 residues. The CDR3 DNA sequence: TGCAGCGTTGAACTTCCTCAGGCCTACGAGCAGTACTTC. Translating gives CSVELPQAYEQYF.

This clonotype has just a few counts. The V and J genes are TRBV7-2 and TRBJ2-2; TRBD2 might be the D (6 bases). CDR3 size: 15 residues. Germline V lookup: CDR1 SGHTA, CDR2 FQGNSA. With 4 bases removed from V and 6 bases from J, the gap between germline ends came to 15 bases. The CDR3, as DNA: TGTGCCAGCAGCTCTACGGGGGTCCGCGCCGGGGAGCTGTTTTTT. It is translated as CASSSTGVRAGELFF. Based on the CDR3 plus reference TRBV7-2 and TRBJ2-2, the full variable domain is GAGVSQSPSNKVTEKGKDVELRCDPISGHTALYWYRQSLGQGLEFLIYFQGNSAPDKSGLPSDRFSAERTGGSVSTLTIQRTQQEDSAVYLCASSSTGVRAGELFFGEGSRLTVL.

This clonotype has at least ten counts. This rearrangement joins TRBV7-2 to TRBJ2-3; a weak D match, TRBD2 (6 bases). Germline CDR1 reads SGHTA; CDR2 reads FQGNSA. V lost 1 base and J lost 4, with 18 bases in between. The CDR3 spans 17 residues. The chain's CDR3 is CASSLGLNQRAADTQYF. The CDR3 DNA follows: TGTGCCAGCAGCTTAGGCCTTAATCAGCGGGCGGCAGATACGCAGTATTTT. Complete variable domain (other parts from reference TRBV7-2 and TRBJ2-3): GAGVSQSPSNKVTEKGKDVELRCDPISGHTALYWYRQSLGQGLEFLIYFQGNSAPDKSGLPSDRFSAERTGGSVSTLTIQRTQQEDSAVYLCASSLGLNQRAADTQYFGPGTRLTVL.

This clonotype was found a few times. The chain has TRBV12-3 or TRBV12-4 and TRBJ2-2; the D call may be TRBD1 or TRBD2 (5 bases each). This CDR3 is built from 15 residues. Between the trimmed V and J ends, which lost 6 bases and 5 bases, there was a span of 16 bases. The chain's CDR3 is CASSPLGERTGELFF. DNA of the CDR3: TGTGCCAGCAGCCCCTTGGGGGAGCGGACCGGGGAGCTGTTTTTT.

The sample holds many counts of this clonotype. This sequence joins TRBV6-2 or TRBV6-3 and TRBJ2-2, with 7 bases that match TRBD2. J gave up 4 bases and V 7 bases, and 0 bases lay outside the gene matches. Germline CDR1 MNHEY, CDR2 SVGEGT. This CDR3 is 12 amino acids long. Here the CDR3 DNA reads TGTGCCAGCACGGGAGGCACCGGGGAGCTGTTTTTT. This encodes CASTGGTGELFF.

This clonotype turned up a few times. This sequence joins TRBV20-1 and TRBJ2-3; 8 bases fit TRBD2. Looked up from germline, CDR1 is DFQATT and CDR2 is SNEGSKA (reference sequence). The CDR3 length is 12 residues. J was trimmed by 2 bases and V by 6 bases; bases with no gene match: 1. CDR3 nucleotide sequence: TGCAGTGCGGGACTAGTCACAGATACGCAGTATTTT. It codes for CSAGLVTDTQYF.

This clonotype has just a few counts. DNA of the CDR3: TGCAGCGATACAGGGGGAGGCACAGATACGCAGTATTTT. This encodes CSDTGGGTDTQYF. The genes are TRBV29-1 and TRBJ2-3, with 8 bases that match TRBD1. J gave up 1 base and V 7 bases, and 4 bases lay outside the gene matches. The germline V gene encodes CDR1 SQVTM and CDR2 ANQGSEA. The CDR3 runs to 13 residues.

The genes are TRBV7-8 and TRBJ2-7, with D unclear. Germline CDR1 is SGHVS and CDR2 is FQNEAQ. The ends were cut back, 5 bases at V and 8 bases at J, with 19 bases in the middle. The CDR3 length is 14 residues. CDR3 sequence (DNA): TGTGCCAGCAGCCCCTCCCTGCGAGCTGACAAGCAGTACTTC. It specifies CASSPSLRADKQYF.

This clonotype was counted at least ten times. For the CDR3, the DNA is TGTGCCAGCAGCCGCCGGGGGCAGTCTCTCGCTGAAGCTTTCTTT. Residues: CASSRRGQSLAEAFF. The chain uses TRBV12-3 or TRBV12-4 and TRBJ1-1, with D possibly TRBD1 on 6 matching bases. This CDR3 has 15 residues. V lost 6 bases to trimming and J lost 6 bases, with 20 bases between them.

The chain couples TRBV3-1 to TRBJ2-5; D ambiguous. V was trimmed by 0 bases and J by 5 bases, leaving 10 bases between them. The CDR3 totals 14 residues. In germline, CDR1 is LGHDT, CDR2 YNNKEL (reference sequence). This CDR3 is CASSQDPPAETQYF. The DNA for the CDR3 is TGTGCCAGCAGCCAAGATCCCCCCGCCGAGACCCAGTACTTC.

Many counts were recorded for this clonotype. Here the CDR3 reads CASRKTGTYGYTF. The CDR3, as DNA: TGTGCCAGCAGAAAGACAGGGACTTATGGCTACACCTTC. The genes are TRBV28 and TRBJ1-2; 7 bases agree with TRBD1. The CDR3 is 13 amino acids. CDR1 and CDR2 from the germline V gene are MDHEN and SYDVKM. Trimming removed 6 bases from V and 5 bases from J; junction bases left unmatched: 6.

In this sample, this clonotype turned up many times. The chain employs TRBV30 and TRBJ2-1; 7 nucleotides line up with TRBD1. The CDR3 runs to 13 residues. Germline-derived CDR1 and CDR2 are GTSNPN and SVGIG (reference sequence). The junction had 10 bases not matched to a gene; V was cut back by 5 bases and J by 9 bases. The CDR3: CAWEGGFRSEQFF. Written as DNA, the CDR3 is TGTGCCTGGGAAGGGGGCTTTAGGAGTGAGCAGTTCTTC.

This clonotype was recorded many times. The J gene is TRBJ2-1, the V gene TRBV7-9; 13 nucleotides agree with TRBD2. This CDR3 region has 20 residues. In germline, CDR1 is SEHNR, CDR2 FQNEAQ (reference sequence). V trimming: 3 bases; J trimming: 1 base; junction bases outside the gene matches: 12. In nucleotides, the CDR3 is TGTGCCAGCAGCTTTGGGATGACCGGGACTAGCGGGGCTTCCTACAATGAGCAGTTCTTC. Amino acid sequence: CASSFGMTGTSGASYNEQFF.

This clonotype came up many times. The chain combines TRBV19 with TRBJ2-1, with 7 bases aligning to TRBD1. The CDR3 totals 15 residues. V gave up 4 bases and J gave up 2 bases; unmatched junction bases: 5. The germline CDR1 and CDR2 sequences are LNHDA and SQIVND (reference sequence). Written as DNA, the CDR3 is TGTGCCAGTAGTACCCTAGGGGGCACCTACAATGAGCAGTTCTTC. It yields the protein CASSTLGGTYNEQFF.

The DNA for the CDR3 is TGCGCCAGCAGCCAAGATATTCCCGCGTCTAGCGGGAGGAACGAGCAGTACTTC. Its translation: CASSQDIPASSGRNEQYF. J is TRBJ2-7 and V is TRBV4-1; TRBD2 aligns across 11 bases. Trimming at V came to 0 bases and at J to 5 bases, leaving 12 bases not matched to a gene. The CDR3 extends over 18 amino acids. Germline-derived CDR1 and CDR2 are MGHRA and YSYEKL.

This chain links TRBV13 with TRBJ2-5, with D possibly being TRBD2 (7 bases). V lost 5 bases to trimming and J lost 10 bases, with 17 bases between them. This CDR3 comprises 13 residues. From germline, CDR1 is PRHDT and CDR2 FYEKMQ (reference sequence). The CDR3 DNA sequence: TGTGCCAGCAGCCCTCGGGGGGCTTTGGACCAGTACTTC. Translating gives CASSPRGALDQYF.

This clonotype was observed a few times. Written as DNA, the CDR3 is TGTGCCAGCAGCTCCGACAGGGGGGGCCAGCCCCAGCATTTT. This translates into CASSSDRGGQPQHF. This rearrangement joins TRBV6-2 or TRBV6-3 to TRBJ1-5; TRBD1 matches at 9 bases. Germline V CDR1 and CDR2: MNHEY, SVGEGT. The CDR3 is 14 residues long. Trimming removed 6 bases from V and 7 bases from J; junction bases left unmatched: 7.

This clonotype was found many times. The chain carries TRBV6-5 and TRBJ1-2, with D possibly TRBD1 on 5 matching bases. Germline CDR1 is MNHEY and CDR2 is SVGAGI. V lost 0 bases and J 4 bases, leaving 12 bases between the germline ends. This CDR3 comprises 15 residues. CDR3 nucleotides: TGTGCCAGCAGTTACTCGGGCCGGAGGGGCTATGGCTACACCTTC. Its translation is CASSYSGRRGYGYTF.

The rearrangement joins TRBV19 to TRBJ2-2; D is perhaps TRBD1 (6 bases). Trimming cost V 10 bases and J 2 bases, with 14 bases left between them. The CDR3 loop spans 14 amino acids. Per the germline V gene, CDR1 is LNHDA and CDR2 is SQIVND (reference sequence). CDR3 bases: TGTGCCAAACCACAGGGAATTAACACCGGGGAGCTGTTTTTT. Protein sequence: CAKPQGINTGELFF.

The rearrangement joins TRBV9 to TRBJ2-7, with 7 bases lining up with TRBD2. With V trimmed by 3 bases and J by 0 bases, 9 bases remained unmatched. CDR1 and CDR2 from the germline V gene are SGDLS and YYNGEE. CDR3 length equals 16 residues. Written as DNA, the CDR3 is TGTGCCAGCAGCGCTTCGGAGCGGGAAGTCTCCTACGAGCAGTACTTC. It codes for CASSASEREVSYEQYF.

CDR3 residues: CASSPFIGQGNNEQFF. The CDR3 DNA follows: TGTGCCAGCTCACCATTTATTGGACAGGGGAATAATGAGCAGTTCTTC. The rearrangement links TRBV18 to TRBJ2-1; 9 nucleotides agree with TRBD1. J was trimmed by 7 bases and V by 2 bases; bases with no gene match: 9. The germline V gene encodes CDR1 KGHSH and CDR2 LQKENI. The CDR3 has 16 residues.

The gene calls are TRBV7-9 and TRBJ1-3; TRBD1 agrees at 7 bases. The germline V gene has CDR1 SEHNR and CDR2 FQNEAQ (reference sequence). V was clipped by 5 bases and J by 9 bases; unmatched bases: 16. The CDR3 covers 16 residues. The CDR3 is CASSLDRAPGGSTIYF. The DNA of the CDR3 is TGTGCCAGCAGCCTCGACAGGGCCCCCGGAGGTAGCACCATATATTTT.

V is TRBV20-1 and J is TRBJ1-1; D is perhaps TRBD1 (6 bases). The CDR3 extends over 13 amino acids. Germline V gene lookup returns CDR1 DFQATT and CDR2 SNEGSKA (reference sequence). The ends were cut back, 5 bases at V and 0 bases at J, with 10 bases in the middle. This chain's CDR3 is CSAWDTMNTEAFF. The CDR3 DNA reads as TGCAGTGCTTGGGACACGATGAACACTGAAGCTTTCTTT.

With respect to this clonotype: It may be a read error: a sequence one base away is much more abundant. The chain combines TRBV28 with TRBJ1-1, with a tentative D call TRBD1 (5 bases). Germline V gives CDR1 MDHEN, CDR2 SYDVKM. The V and J ends lost 5 bases and 5 bases respectively, with 18 bases between them. CDR3 length: 15 residues. The CDR3 protein is CASSTQGAGGTEAFF. DNA for the CDR3: TGTGCCAGCAGTACCCAAGGCGCCGGGGGGACTGAAGCTTTCTTT.

The sample holds many counts of this clonotype. The rearrangement links TRBV28 to TRBJ2-7; 7 bases fit TRBD2. Germline trimming cut 2 bases from V and 4 bases from J; bases unmatched to any gene: 8. The CDR3 has 15 residues. Germline values: CDR1 MDHEN, CDR2 SYDVKM. The chain's CDR3 is CASSLGGRARYEQYF. CDR3 sequence (DNA): TGTGCCAGCAGTTTAGGCGGGAGAGCCCGATACGAGCAGTACTTC.

The table lists this clonotype with many counts. The chain recombines TRBV20-1 with TRBJ2-7, with D unclear. CDR1 DFQATT and CDR2 SNEGSKA come from the germline V gene (reference sequence). Trimming left V 3 bases short and J 3 bases short, with 9 bases between. The CDR3 contains 12 residues. As DNA, the CDR3 is TGCAGTGCTAGTAACTTATACTACGAGCAGTACTTC. This sequence encodes CSASNLYYEQYF.

Ten or more counts support this clonotype. The DNA for the CDR3 is TGTGCCAGCAGCCAACCCGGACAGGGTTCCTACGAGCAGTACTTC. Its translation: CASSQPGQGSYEQYF. This rearrangement joins TRBV11-2 to TRBJ2-7; 8 nucleotides agree with TRBD1. Germline trimming cut 5 bases from V and 1 base from J; bases unmatched to any gene: 7. Germline lookup yields CDR1 SGHAT and CDR2 FQNNGV. The CDR3 loop spans 15 amino acids.